The clone carrying this T cell receptor beta chain has only a few counts. The sample is drawn from a study of siplizumab effects on memory and regulatory T cells. Profiling relied on immunoSEQ multiplex PCR, and the TCRdb table lists in-frame clones only, not all of them. The sample shows roughly 92,000 clones, 90% to 95% of them seen only once. The V gene's germline CDR1 is MNHNY and CDR2 SVGAGI (reference sequence). The CDR3 is 16 residues long. Between the trimmed V and J ends, which lost 8 bases and 5 bases, there was a span of 21 bases. Sequenced material: non-Treg CD4+ T cells sorted from blood. The genes are TRBV6-6 and TRBJ2-2; TRBD1 or TRBD2 may be the D gene (7 bases each). The sequence was obtained from a human donor in good health. CDR3 bases: TGTGCCAGCGGGGGAGGGGGCGCGGGTGAAACCGGGGAGCTGTTTTTT. Translated, it gives CASGGGGAGETGELFF.